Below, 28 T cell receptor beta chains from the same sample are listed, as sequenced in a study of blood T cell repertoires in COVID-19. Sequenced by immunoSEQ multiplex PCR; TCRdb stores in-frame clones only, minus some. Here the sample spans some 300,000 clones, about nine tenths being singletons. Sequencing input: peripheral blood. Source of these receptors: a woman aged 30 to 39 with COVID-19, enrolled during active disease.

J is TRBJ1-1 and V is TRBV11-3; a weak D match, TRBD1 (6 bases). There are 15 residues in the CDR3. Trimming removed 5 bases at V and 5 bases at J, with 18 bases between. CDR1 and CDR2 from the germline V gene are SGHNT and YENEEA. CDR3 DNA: TGTGCCAGCAGCGCGCACAGGGACGGGGAAACTGAAGCTTTCTTT. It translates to CASSAHRDGETEAFF.

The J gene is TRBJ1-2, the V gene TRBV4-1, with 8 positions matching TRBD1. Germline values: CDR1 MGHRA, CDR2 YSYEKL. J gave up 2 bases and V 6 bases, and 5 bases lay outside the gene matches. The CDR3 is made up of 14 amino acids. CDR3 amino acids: CASRFTGGNYGYTF. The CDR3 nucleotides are TGCGCCAGCAGGTTCACAGGGGGGAACTATGGCTACACCTTC.

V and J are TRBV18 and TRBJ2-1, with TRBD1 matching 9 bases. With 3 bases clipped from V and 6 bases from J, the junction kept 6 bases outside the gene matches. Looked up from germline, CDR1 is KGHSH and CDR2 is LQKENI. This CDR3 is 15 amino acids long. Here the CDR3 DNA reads TGTGCCAGCTCACCGGGACAGGGTGTTGTCAATGAGCAGTTCTTC. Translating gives CASSPGQGVVNEQFF. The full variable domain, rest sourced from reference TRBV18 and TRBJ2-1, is NAGVMQNPRHLVRRRGQEARLRCSPMKGHSHVYWYRQLPEEGLKFMVYLQKENIIDESGMPKERFSAEFPKEGPSILRIQQVVRGDSAAYFCASSPGQGVVNEQFFGPGTRLTVL.

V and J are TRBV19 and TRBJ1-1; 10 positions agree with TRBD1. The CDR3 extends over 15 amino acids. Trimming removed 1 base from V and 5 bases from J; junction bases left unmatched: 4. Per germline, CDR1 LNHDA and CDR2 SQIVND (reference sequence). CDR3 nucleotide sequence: TGTGCCAGTAGTATAGTGGGACAGGGGAGGACTGAAGCTTTCTTT. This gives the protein CASSIVGQGRTEAFF.

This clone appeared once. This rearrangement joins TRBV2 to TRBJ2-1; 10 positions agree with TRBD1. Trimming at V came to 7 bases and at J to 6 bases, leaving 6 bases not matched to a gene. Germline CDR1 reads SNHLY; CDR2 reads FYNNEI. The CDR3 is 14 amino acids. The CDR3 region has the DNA TGTGCCAGCAATACCGGGACAGGGGTCAATGAGCAGTTCTTC. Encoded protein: CASNTGTGVNEQFF.

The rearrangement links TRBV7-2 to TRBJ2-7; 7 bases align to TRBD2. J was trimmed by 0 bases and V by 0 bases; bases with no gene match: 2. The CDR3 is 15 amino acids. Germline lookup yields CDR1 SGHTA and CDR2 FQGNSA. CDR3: CASSLARGSSYEQYV. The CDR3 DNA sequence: TGTGCCAGCAGCTTAGCGCGGGGGAGCTCCTACGAGCAGTACGTC.

The DNA for the CDR3 is TGTGCCAGCAGCGGTACTCTCCGAGATACGCAGTATTTT. Translation: CASSGTLRDTQYF. The J gene is TRBJ2-3, the V gene TRBV3-1 (or the pseudogene TRBV3-2), with D hard to call. The V gene lost 5 bases and the J gene lost 5 bases, with 11 bases spanning the gap. The germline gives CDR1 LGHDT, CDR2 YNNKEL (reference sequence). The length of the CDR3 is 13 residues.

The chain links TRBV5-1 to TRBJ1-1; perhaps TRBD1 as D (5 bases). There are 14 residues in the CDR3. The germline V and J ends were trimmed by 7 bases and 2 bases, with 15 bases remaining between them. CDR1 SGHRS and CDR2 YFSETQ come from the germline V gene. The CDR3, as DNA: TGCGCCAGCCGAACTCAGGACATCAACACTGAAGCTTTCTTT. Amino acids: CASRTQDINTEAFF.

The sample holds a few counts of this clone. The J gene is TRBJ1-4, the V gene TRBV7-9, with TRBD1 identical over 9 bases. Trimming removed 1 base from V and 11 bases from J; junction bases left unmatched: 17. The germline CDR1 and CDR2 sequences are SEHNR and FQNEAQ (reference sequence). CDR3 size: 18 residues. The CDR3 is CASSLGGRSGTGTLKLFF. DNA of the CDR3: TGTGCCAGCAGCTTAGGTGGTCGCTCGGGGACAGGGACTCTTAAACTGTTTTTT.

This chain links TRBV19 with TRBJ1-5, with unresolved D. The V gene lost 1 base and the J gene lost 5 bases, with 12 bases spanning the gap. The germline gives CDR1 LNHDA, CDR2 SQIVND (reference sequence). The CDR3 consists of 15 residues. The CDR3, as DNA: TGTGCCAGTAGTATAGTTTCGACAACTTATCAGCCCCAGCATTTT. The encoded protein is CASSIVSTTYQPQHF.

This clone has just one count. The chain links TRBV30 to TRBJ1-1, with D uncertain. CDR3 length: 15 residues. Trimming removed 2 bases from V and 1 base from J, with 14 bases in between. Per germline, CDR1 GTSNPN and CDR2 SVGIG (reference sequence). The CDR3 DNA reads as TGTGCCTGGAGTCCGGGGTTGGCAGCGAACACTGAAGCTTTCTTT. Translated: CAWSPGLAANTEAFF.

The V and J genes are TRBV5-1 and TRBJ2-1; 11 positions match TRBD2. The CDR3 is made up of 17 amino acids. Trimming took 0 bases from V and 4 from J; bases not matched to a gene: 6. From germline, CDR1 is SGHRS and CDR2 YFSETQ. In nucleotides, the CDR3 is TGCGCCAGCAGCTTGGGGGCGACTAGCGGGGCGTACAATGAGCAGTTCTTC. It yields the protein CASSLGATSGAYNEQFF. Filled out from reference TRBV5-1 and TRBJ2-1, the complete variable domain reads KAGVTQTPRYLIKTRGQQVTLSCSPISGHRSVSWYQQTPGQGLQFLFEYFSETQRNKGNFPGRFSGRQFSNSRSEMNVSTLELGDSALYLCASSLGATSGAYNEQFFGPGTRLTVL.

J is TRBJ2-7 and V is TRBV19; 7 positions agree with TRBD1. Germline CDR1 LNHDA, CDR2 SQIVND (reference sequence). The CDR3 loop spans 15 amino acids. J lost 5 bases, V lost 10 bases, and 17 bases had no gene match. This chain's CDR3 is CANTRDSGPIHEQYV. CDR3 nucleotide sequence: TGTGCCAATACCCGGGACAGTGGTCCTATCCACGAGCAGTACGTC.

The CDR3 spells CASSQVLGQVITF. The CDR3 coding sequence is TGCGCCAGCAGCCAAGTGTTGGGACAGGTAATCACCTTC. The rearrangement links TRBV4-3 to TRBJ1-2; TRBD1 aligns across 8 bases. Looked up from germline, CDR1 is LGHNA and CDR2 is YSLEER. V shed 1 base and J 13 bases; nucleotides not matched to a gene: 8. The CDR3 has 13 amino acids.

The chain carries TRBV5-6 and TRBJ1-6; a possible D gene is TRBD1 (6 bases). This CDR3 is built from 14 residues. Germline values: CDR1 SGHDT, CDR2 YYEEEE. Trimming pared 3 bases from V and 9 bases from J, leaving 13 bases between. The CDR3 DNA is TGTGCCAGCAGCTGGGCAGGGGTACGTTCACCCCTCCACTTT. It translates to CASSWAGVRSPLHF.

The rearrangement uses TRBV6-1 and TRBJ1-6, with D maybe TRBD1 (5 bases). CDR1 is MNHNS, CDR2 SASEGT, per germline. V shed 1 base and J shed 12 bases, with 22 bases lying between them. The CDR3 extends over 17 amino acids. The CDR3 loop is CASSEGGLGRDVGPLHF. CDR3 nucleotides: TGTGCCAGCAGTGAAGGGGGACTCGGGCGGGATGTTGGACCCCTCCACTTT.

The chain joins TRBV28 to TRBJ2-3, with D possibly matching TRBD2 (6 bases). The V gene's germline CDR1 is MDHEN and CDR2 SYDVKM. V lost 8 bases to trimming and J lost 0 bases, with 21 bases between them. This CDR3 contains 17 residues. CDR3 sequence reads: CASPPELGAGSTDTQYF. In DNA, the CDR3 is TGTGCCAGCCCCCCTGAGCTCGGGGCGGGGAGCACAGATACGCAGTATTTT.

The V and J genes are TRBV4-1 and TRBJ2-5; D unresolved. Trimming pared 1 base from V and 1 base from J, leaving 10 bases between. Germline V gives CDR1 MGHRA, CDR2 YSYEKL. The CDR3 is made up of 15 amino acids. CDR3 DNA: TGCGCCAGCAGCCAAGGCGTTATCTCCCAAGAGACCCAGTACTTC. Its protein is CASSQGVISQETQYF.

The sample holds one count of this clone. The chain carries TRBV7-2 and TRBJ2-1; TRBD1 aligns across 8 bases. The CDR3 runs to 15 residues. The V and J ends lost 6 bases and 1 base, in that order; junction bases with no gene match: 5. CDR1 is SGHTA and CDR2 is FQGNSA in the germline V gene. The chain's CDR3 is CASSSGTGSYNEQFF. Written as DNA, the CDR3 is TGTGCCAGCAGTTCCGGGACAGGTTCCTACAATGAGCAGTTCTTC.

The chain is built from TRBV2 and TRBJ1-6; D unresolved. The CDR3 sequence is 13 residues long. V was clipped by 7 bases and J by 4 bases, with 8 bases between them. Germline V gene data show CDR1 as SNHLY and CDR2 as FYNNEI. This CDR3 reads CASTVTYNSPLHF. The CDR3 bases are TGTGCCAGCACGGTTACTTATAATTCACCCCTCCACTTT. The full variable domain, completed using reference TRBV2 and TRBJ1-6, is EPEVTQTPSHQVTQMGQEVILRCVPISNHLYFYWYRQILGQKVEFLVSFYNNEISEKSEIFDDQFSVERPDGSNFTLKIRSTKLEDSAMYFCASTVTYNSPLHFGNGTRLTVT.

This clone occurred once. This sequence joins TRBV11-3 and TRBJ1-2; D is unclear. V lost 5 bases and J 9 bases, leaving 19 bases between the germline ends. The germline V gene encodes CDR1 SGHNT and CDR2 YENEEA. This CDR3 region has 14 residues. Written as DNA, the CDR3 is TGTGCCAGCAGCCCCCGGTTGGAGGGAACGAGCTACACCTTC. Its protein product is CASSPRLEGTSYTF.

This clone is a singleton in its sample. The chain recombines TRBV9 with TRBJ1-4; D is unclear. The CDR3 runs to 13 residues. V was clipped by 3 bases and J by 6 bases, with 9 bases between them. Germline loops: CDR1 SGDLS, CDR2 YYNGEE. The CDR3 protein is CASSDRGDEKLFF. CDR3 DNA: TGTGCCAGCAGCGACCGGGGAGATGAAAAACTGTTTTTT.

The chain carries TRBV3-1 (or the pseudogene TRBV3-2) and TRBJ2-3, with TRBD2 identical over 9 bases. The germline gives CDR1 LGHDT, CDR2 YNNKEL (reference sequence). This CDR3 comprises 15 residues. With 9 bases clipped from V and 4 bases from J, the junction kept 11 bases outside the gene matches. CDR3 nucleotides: TGTGCCAGGGCTCCCGAGGCGGGGGGGTCAGATACGCAGTATTTT. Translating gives CARAPEAGGSDTQYF.

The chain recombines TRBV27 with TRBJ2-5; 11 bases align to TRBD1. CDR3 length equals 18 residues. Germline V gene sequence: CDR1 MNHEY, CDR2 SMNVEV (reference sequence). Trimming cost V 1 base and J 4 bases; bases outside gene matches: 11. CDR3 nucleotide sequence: TGTGCCAGCAGTTTATACATATGGGGACAGGGGGGTAGAGAGACCCAGTACTTC. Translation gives CASSLYIWGQGGRETQYF.

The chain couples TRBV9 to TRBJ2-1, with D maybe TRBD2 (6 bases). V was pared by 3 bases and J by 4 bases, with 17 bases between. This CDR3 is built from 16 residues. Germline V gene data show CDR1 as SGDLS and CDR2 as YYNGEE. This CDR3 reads CASSGGILGTYNEQFF. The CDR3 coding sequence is TGTGCCAGCAGCGGAGGGATTCTCGGGACTTACAATGAGCAGTTCTTC.

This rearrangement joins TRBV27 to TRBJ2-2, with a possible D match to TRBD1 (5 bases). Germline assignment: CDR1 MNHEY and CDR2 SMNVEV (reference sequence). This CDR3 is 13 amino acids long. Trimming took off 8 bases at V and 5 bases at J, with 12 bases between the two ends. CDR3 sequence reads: CASAFKGTGELFF. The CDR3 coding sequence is TGTGCCAGCGCCTTCAAGGGGACCGGGGAGCTGTTTTTT.

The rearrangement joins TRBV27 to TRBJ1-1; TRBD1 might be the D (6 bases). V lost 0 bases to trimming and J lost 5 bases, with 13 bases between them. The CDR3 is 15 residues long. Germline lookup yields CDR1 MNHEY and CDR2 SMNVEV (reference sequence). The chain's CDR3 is CASSLSRGGGTEAFF. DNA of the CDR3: TGTGCCAGCAGTTTATCGAGGGGGGGCGGAACTGAAGCTTTCTTT.

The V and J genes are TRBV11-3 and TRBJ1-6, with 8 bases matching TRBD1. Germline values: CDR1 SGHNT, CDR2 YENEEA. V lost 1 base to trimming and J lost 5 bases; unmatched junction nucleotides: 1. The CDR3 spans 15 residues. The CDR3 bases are TGTGCCAGCAGCTTAGCGGGACAGGATAATTCACCCCTCCACTTT. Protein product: CASSLAGQDNSPLHF.